This TCR beta chain stems from a study of PD-L1 blockade in urothelial cancer. Looked up from germline, CDR1 is MNHNY and CDR2 is SVGAGI (reference sequence). The V gene end was trimmed by 0 bases and the J gene end by 10 bases; junction bases not matched to a gene: 3. This CDR3 region has 12 residues. Time point denoted: pretreatment peripheral blood. Data came from immunoSEQ multiplex PCR; TCRdb stores just in-frame clones and leaves some out. The data hold around 68,000 clones, with over 75% observed a single time. The input for sequencing was PBMCs, taken around atezolizumab (anti-PD-L1) treatment. This clonotype was sampled from a man in his sixties or seventies with urothelial cancer. The V and J genes are TRBV6-6 and TRBJ2-7, with 7 bases aligning to TRBD1. The chain's CDR3 is CASSYSGQNQYF. For the CDR3, the DNA is TGTGCCAGCAGTTACTCGGGACAGAATCAGTACTTC.